This record looks at one T cell receptor (beta chain) sequence and its context. Ages ranged from about 18 to 89 years, with residence in 20 to 30 US areas. Participants reported their clinical history, and cohort assignment relied on those reports. Germline V gene lookup returns CDR1 MNHEY and CDR2 SVGEGT. Trimming shortened V by 3 bases and J by 5 bases, and 14 bases separated the two germline ends. The CDR3 loop spans 15 amino acids. Some clones are missing from TCRdb's copy, which holds only in-frame ones; the method was immunoSEQ multiplex PCR. There are 210,000 or so clones in the sample; around 81% occur only once, and more than 8.5% lies in the top ten. This record belongs to a study of blood T cell repertoires in COVID-19. Study-level information: T cells, B-cell-depleted T cells, or PBMCs provided the cDNA or gDNA that served as material.

This TCR was sampled from a woman aged 45 to 65 with acute COVID-19. The sample comprised PBMCs or T cells enriched from blood (not recorded which). The chain is built from TRBV6-2 or TRBV6-3 and TRBJ2-1; perhaps TRBD2 as D (6 bases). The CDR3 DNA is TGTGCCAGCAGTTATAGGACTAACTTGAACAATGAGCAGTTCTTC. It specifies CASSYRTNLNNEQFF.